This T cell receptor (beta chain) emerged from a study of a mutant IDH1 vaccine in newly diagnosed glioma. Study summary: Previous treatment comprised radiotherapy, temozolomide, or both, mostly both.

With respect to this clone: As yet, its antigen is unknown.

Time point defined: week 47, end of study. Every vaccination contained 300 ug of the mutant IDH1 20-mer peptide and was paired with topical imiquimod. Whole-study results and caveats: The occurrence of vaccine-induced immune responses was seen in more than 85% of patients.

Sequencing used immunoSEQ multiplex PCR; TCRdb keeps in-frame clones, though not all of them. The sample has approximately 56,000 clones, roughly 76% seen once. This CDR3 contains 12 residues. The germline V gene encodes CDR1 SGHRS and CDR2 YFSETQ. Trimming stripped 4 bases from V and 7 bases from J, with 12 bases between. The TCR originated in a middle-aged man with glioma. Material: PBMCs, obtained from a glioma patient whose treatment included an IDH1 peptide vaccine. The chain recombines TRBV5-1 with TRBJ2-7, with a tentative D call TRBD1 (6 bases). In nucleotides, the CDR3 is TGCGCCAGCAGCCCACAGGGAGTGGAGCAGTACTTC. Its protein is CASSPQGVEQYF.